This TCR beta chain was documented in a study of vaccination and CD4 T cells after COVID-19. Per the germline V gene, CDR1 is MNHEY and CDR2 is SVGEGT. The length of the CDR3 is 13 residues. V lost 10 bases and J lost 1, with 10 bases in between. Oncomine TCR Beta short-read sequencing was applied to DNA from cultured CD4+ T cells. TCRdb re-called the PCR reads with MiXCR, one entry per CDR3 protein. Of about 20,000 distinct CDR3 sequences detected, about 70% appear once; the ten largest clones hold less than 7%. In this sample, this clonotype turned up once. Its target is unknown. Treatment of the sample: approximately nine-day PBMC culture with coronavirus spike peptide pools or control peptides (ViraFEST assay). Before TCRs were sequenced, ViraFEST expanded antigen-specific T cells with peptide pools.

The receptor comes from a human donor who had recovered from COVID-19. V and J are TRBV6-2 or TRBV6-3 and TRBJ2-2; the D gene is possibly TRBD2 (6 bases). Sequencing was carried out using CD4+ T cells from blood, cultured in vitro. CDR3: CATREENTGELFF. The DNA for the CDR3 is TGTGCCACGAGGGAGGAGAACACCGGGGAGCTGTTTTTT.